This T cell receptor beta chain is from a study of T cells after yellow fever vaccination. V gave up 6 bases and J gave up 3 bases, with 15 bases separating them. CDR3 length equals 14 residues. The germline CDR1 and CDR2 sequences are SGHTA and FQGNSA. This clonotype has a handful of counts. TCRdb re-called the 5' RACE reads through MiXCR, storing one row per CDR3 protein. This table holds about 550,000 distinct CDR3 sequences, about 19% found once. The chain couples TRBV7-2 to TRBJ2-7; tentative D call: TRBD1 (6 bases). The material was PBMCs, obtained 15 days after the yellow fever booster vaccination. This clonotype was obtained from a man aged 25 to 40 who received the YFV17D yellow fever vaccine. The CDR3 region has the DNA TGTGCCAGCAGTCCATGGGGCAGGGGCTACGAGCAGTACTTC. It yields the protein CASSPWGRGYEQYF.